The 11 T cell receptor beta chains below come from one sample, sequenced in a study of CD8 T cells in Susac syndrome. An amount of RNA that ranged from roughly 0.5 to 1 ug was reverse transcribed with random hexamers. Via MiXCR, TCRdb re-called the immunoSEQ multiplex PCR reads, giving one row per CDR3 protein. This table has about 150,000 distinct CDR3 sequences, 90% to 95% appearing once. The specimen sequenced was CD4+ T cells from PBMCs. All receptors derive from a human donor with Susac syndrome.

V is TRBV7-9 and J is TRBJ1-4; 7 nucleotides match TRBD1. Trimming took 5 bases from V and 5 from J; bases not matched to a gene: 5. Germline lookup yields CDR1 SEHNR and CDR2 FQNEAQ (reference sequence). There are 14 residues in the CDR3. The CDR3 is CASSLGQPNEKLFF. As DNA, the CDR3 is TGTGCCAGCAGCCTGGGACAGCCGAATGAAAAACTGTTTTTT.

Here the CDR3 DNA reads TGCAGTGCTAGATGGACCTCAGGTCTGGATACGCAGTATTTT. This translates into CSARWTSGLDTQYF. The gene calls are TRBV20-1 and TRBJ2-3, with D hard to call. The CDR3 has 14 residues. Germline CDR1 is DFQATT and CDR2 is SNEGSKA (reference sequence). V was cut by 2 bases and J by 6 bases, with 15 bases left in between.

The rearrangement uses TRBV15 and TRBJ2-2, with 7 nucleotides matching TRBD1. This CDR3 has 16 amino acids. CDR1 and CDR2 from the germline V gene are LNHNV and YYDKDF (reference sequence). V lost 4 bases and J lost 1; bases outside the gene matches: 6. The CDR3 reads CATSNPTGLNTGELFF. CDR3 nucleotides: TGTGCCACCAGCAATCCGACAGGGTTGAACACCGGGGAGCTGTTTTTT.

This clonotype was seen a single time. The chain joins TRBV27 to TRBJ1-5; D gene unclear. CDR3 length equals 19 residues. The V and J ends lost 7 bases and 1 base respectively, with 26 bases between them. The V gene's germline CDR1 is MNHEY and CDR2 SMNVEV (reference sequence). Here the CDR3 DNA reads TGTGCCAGCACTCCCCCCCCACATGGAGGAGAGGAGAGCAATCAGCCCCAGCATTTT. Translating it yields CASTPPPHGGEESNQPQHF.

This rearrangement joins TRBV9 to TRBJ2-1; TRBD2 aligns across 13 bases. Germline loops: CDR1 SGDLS, CDR2 YYNGEE. The V segment lost 4 bases and the J segment 7 bases; nucleotides outside the gene matches: 8. The CDR3 sequence is 16 residues long. The CDR3 sequence: CASSTGGTSGTNEQFF. As DNA, the CDR3 is TGTGCCAGCAGCACGGGGGGGACTAGCGGGACAAATGAGCAGTTCTTC. Complete variable domain (other parts from reference TRBV9 and TRBJ2-1): DSGVTQTPKHLITATGQRVTLRCSPRSGDLSVYWYQQSLDQGLQFLIQYYNGEERAKGNILERFSAQQFPDLHSELNLSSLELGDSALYFCASSTGGTSGTNEQFFGPGTRLTVL.

The chain links TRBV7-9 to TRBJ1-1; no firm D call. The CDR3 is made up of 15 amino acids. V shed 5 bases and J shed 6 bases, with 19 bases lying between them. Germline-derived CDR1 and CDR2 are SEHNR and FQNEAQ (reference sequence). CDR3 region: CASSTLIGQTAEAFF. The CDR3, as DNA: TGTGCCAGCAGCACCCTAATCGGCCAGACTGCTGAAGCTTTCTTT. Looking up the rest from reference TRBV7-9 and TRBJ1-1 gives the full variable domain: DTGVSQNPRHKITKRGQNVTFRCDPISEHNRLYWYRQTLGQGPEFLTYFQNEAQLEKSRLLSDRFSAERPKGSFSTLEIQRTEQGDSAMYLCASSTLIGQTAEAFFGQGTRLTVV.

The chain has TRBV29-1 and TRBJ1-2; TRBD1 might be the D (6 bases). The CDR3 runs to 11 residues. V dropped 3 bases and J dropped 4 bases, with 6 bases sitting between them. The germline gives CDR1 SQVTM, CDR2 ANQGSEA. The CDR3 here is CSVETGYGYTF. The CDR3 bases are TGCAGCGTTGAGACAGGCTATGGCTACACCTTC.

J is TRBJ1-2 and V is TRBV15; D is perhaps TRBD1 (5 bases). The CDR3 consists of 16 residues. Trimming took off 2 bases at V and 4 bases at J, with 17 bases between the two ends. Germline V gene data show CDR1 as LNHNV and CDR2 as YYDKDF (reference sequence). The CDR3 nucleotides are TGTGCCACCAGCAGACCCGACGGAGGGGTAGGCTATGGCTACACCTTC. Translated: CATSRPDGGVGYGYTF.

V usage is TRBV29-1 and J usage is TRBJ2-1, with TRBD2 matching over 8 bases. CDR1 and CDR2 from the germline V gene are SQVTM and ANQGSEA. The V and J ends lost 8 bases and 8 bases, in that order; junction bases with no gene match: 14. The length of the CDR3 is 14 residues. CDR3 nucleotide sequence: TGCAGCTTCGCCATCGGGACTAGGGTCGATGAGCAGTTCTTC. Translating gives CSFAIGTRVDEQFF.

The gene calls are TRBV7-2 and TRBJ1-6; the D is unclear. The CDR3 is 12 amino acids. Per germline, CDR1 SGHTA and CDR2 FQGNSA. V gave up 5 bases and J gave up 10 bases, with 9 bases separating them. The CDR3 nucleotides read TGTGCCAGCAGCAGCGCCGCCTCACCCCTCCACTTT. It specifies CASSSAASPLHF.

V usage is TRBV11-2 and J usage is TRBJ2-7; D call uncertain. With 0 bases removed from V and 4 bases from J, the gap between germline ends came to 4 bases. In germline, CDR1 is SGHAT, CDR2 FQNNGV. The CDR3 consists of 12 residues. The CDR3 is CASSLDPYEQYF. CDR3 nucleotides: TGTGCCAGCAGCTTAGATCCTTACGAGCAGTACTTC.